These 12 T cell receptor beta chains came from one sample sequenced in a study of patients and donors after allogeneic stem cell transplantation. TCRdb redid the calling of the RT-PCR reads with MiXCR, one entry per CDR3 protein. The profile shows 920,000 or so distinct CDR3 sequences, 15% to 20% of them singletons. The sample was blood, either unsorted or a sorted T cell fraction (not recorded which). Every receptor here comes from a human donor who was either an allogeneic HSCT recipient or a stem cell or donor lymphocyte infusion donor (not recorded which). It is not recorded whose cells these are; they may come from a transplant donor.

The rearrangement joins TRBV7-6 to TRBJ2-3, with D tentatively TRBD1 (6 bases). Germline lookup yields CDR1 SGHVS and CDR2 FNYEAQ. The ends were cut back, 2 bases at V and 4 bases at J, with 10 bases in the middle. The CDR3 totals 14 residues. CDR3 bases: TGTGCCAGCAGCTTAAAAAAGGGGGCAGATACGCAGTATTTT. Its protein product is CASSLKKGADTQYF.

Many counts were recorded for this clonotype. The genes are TRBV12-3 or TRBV12-4 and TRBJ2-3; perhaps TRBD2 as D (6 bases). Trimming pared 5 bases from V and 6 bases from J, leaving 12 bases between. The CDR3 contains 13 residues. In nucleotides, the CDR3 is TGTGCCAGCAGTCTCCGGGGAGGTGATACGCAGTATTTT. Amino acids: CASSLRGGDTQYF.

V and J are TRBV27 and TRBJ2-7; D is perhaps TRBD1 or TRBD2 (7 bases each). V lost 7 bases and J lost 1, with 14 bases in between. Germline lookup yields CDR1 MNHEY and CDR2 SMNVEV (reference sequence). The length of the CDR3 is 14 residues. This chain's CDR3 is CASTPGGGSYEQYF. CDR3 nucleotide sequence: TGTGCCAGCACCCCAGGGGGGGGATCCTACGAGCAGTACTTC.

V usage is TRBV20-1 and J usage is TRBJ2-7; no clear D gene. Germline V gene lookup returns CDR1 DFQATT and CDR2 SNEGSKA (reference sequence). Trimming removed 0 bases at V and 1 base at J, with 13 bases between. The CDR3 sequence is 15 residues long. The CDR3 reads CSARDQQTLSYEQYF. The CDR3 nucleotides are TGCAGTGCTAGAGATCAGCAGACTCTATCCTACGAGCAGTACTTC.

This clonotype has a handful of counts. The rearrangement joins TRBV5-1 to TRBJ1-2; D ambiguous. Germline V gives CDR1 SGHRS, CDR2 YFSETQ. V was cut by 1 base and J by 0 bases, with 13 bases left in between. The CDR3 has 16 amino acids. The CDR3 here is CASSLRDMEANYGYTF. For the CDR3, the DNA is TGCGCCAGCAGCTTGCGAGATATGGAGGCTAACTATGGCTACACCTTC.

The gene calls are TRBV6-2 or TRBV6-3 and TRBJ2-1, with 8 bases matching TRBD1. The CDR3 totals 15 residues. Germline V gene lookup returns CDR1 MNHEY and CDR2 SVGEGT. The ends lost 3 bases at V and 4 bases at J; junction bases unmatched: 5. The CDR3 region is CASSYTGTGYNEQFF. For the CDR3, the DNA is TGTGCCAGCAGTTATACCGGGACAGGTTACAATGAGCAGTTCTTC.

The V gene is TRBV3-1, the J gene TRBJ1-5; D may be TRBD1 (5 bases). Germline-derived CDR1 and CDR2 are LGHDT and YNNKEL (reference sequence). V was pared by 2 bases and J by 9 bases, with 14 bases between. This CDR3 is 14 amino acids long. CDR3 DNA sequence: TGTGCCAGCAGCCAACGGCCAGGGACGTGGCCCCAGCATTTT. Encoded protein: CASSQRPGTWPQHF.

In its sample, this clonotype was seen a few times. This rearrangement joins TRBV3-1 to TRBJ2-1; 10 nucleotides agree with TRBD2. J lost 9 bases, V lost 4 bases, and 6 bases had no gene match. The CDR3 loop spans 14 amino acids. The germline gives CDR1 LGHDT, CDR2 YNNKEL (reference sequence). For the CDR3, the DNA is TGTGCCAGCAGCCGGAGCGGGGGGGCCGGTGAGCAGTTCTTC. Its protein is CASSRSGGAGEQFF.

This clonotype has only a few counts. The chain joins TRBV28 to TRBJ2-7; TRBD2 aligns across 10 bases. The trim removed 6 bases at V and 2 bases at J, leaving 4 bases unmatched. The CDR3 contains 14 residues. Germline V gene lookup returns CDR1 MDHEN and CDR2 SYDVKM. The CDR3 is CASRASGSAYEQYF. The CDR3 nucleotides read TGTGCCAGCAGGGCTAGCGGGAGTGCCTACGAGCAGTACTTC.

This clonotype was counted only a few times. This CDR3 reads CASRGRTQETQYF. The DNA for the CDR3 is TGTGCCAGTAGAGGACGGACCCAAGAGACCCAGTACTTC. The chain is built from TRBV19 and TRBJ2-5; no firm D call. Trimming left V 6 bases short and J 1 base short, with 9 bases between. The CDR3 has 13 residues. Germline assignment: CDR1 LNHDA and CDR2 SQIVND (reference sequence).

In its sample, this clonotype was seen a few times. The J gene is TRBJ2-2, the V gene TRBV9, with D possibly being TRBD1 or TRBD2 (6 bases each). The CDR3 has 16 amino acids. Trimming removed 0 bases at V and 5 bases at J, with 14 bases between. CDR1 SGDLS and CDR2 YYNGEE come from the germline V gene. CDR3 protein: CASSVGVQGGTGELFF. As DNA, the CDR3 is TGTGCCAGCAGCGTAGGGGTACAGGGAGGAACCGGGGAGCTGTTTTTT. The entire variable domain, with the rest obtained from reference TRBV9 and TRBJ2-2, is as follows: DSGVTQTPKHLITATGQRVTLRCSPRSGDLSVYWYQQSLDQGLQFLIQYYNGEERAKGNILERFSAQQFPDLHSELNLSSLELGDSALYFCASSVGVQGGTGELFFGEGSRLTVL.

This clonotype was picked up a small number of times. V and J are TRBV18 and TRBJ1-2; weak D call: TRBD1 (5 bases). This CDR3 has 13 amino acids. CDR1 and CDR2 from the germline V gene are KGHSH and LQKENI. The ends were cut back, 3 bases at V and 10 bases at J, with 15 bases in the middle. The CDR3 loop reads CASSPDRGTPYTF. CDR3 sequence (DNA): TGTGCCAGCTCACCTGACAGAGGAACCCCCTACACCTTC. Full variable domain (remainder filled in from reference TRBV18 and TRBJ1-2): NAGVMQNPRHLVRRRGQEARLRCSPMKGHSHVYWYRQLPEEGLKFMVYLQKENIIDESGMPKERFSAEFPKEGPSILRIQQVVRGDSAAYFCASSPDRGTPYTFGSGTRLTVV.